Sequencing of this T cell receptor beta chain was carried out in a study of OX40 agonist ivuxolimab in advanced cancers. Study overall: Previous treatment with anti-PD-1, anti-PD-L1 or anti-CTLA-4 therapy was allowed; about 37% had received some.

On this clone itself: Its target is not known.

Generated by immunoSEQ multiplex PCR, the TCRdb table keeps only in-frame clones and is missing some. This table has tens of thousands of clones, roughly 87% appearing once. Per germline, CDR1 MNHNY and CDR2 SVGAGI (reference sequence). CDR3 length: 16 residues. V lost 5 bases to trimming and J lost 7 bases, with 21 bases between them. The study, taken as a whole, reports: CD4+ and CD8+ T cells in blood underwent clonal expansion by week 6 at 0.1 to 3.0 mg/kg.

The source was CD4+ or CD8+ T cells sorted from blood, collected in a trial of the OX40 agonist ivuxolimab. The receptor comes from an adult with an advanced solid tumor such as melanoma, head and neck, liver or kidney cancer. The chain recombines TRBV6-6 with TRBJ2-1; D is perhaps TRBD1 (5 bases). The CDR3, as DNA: TGTGCCAGCAGTAGCTCAGGCCAGGCGAGACAGAATGAGCAGTTCTTC. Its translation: CASSSSGQARQNEQFF.